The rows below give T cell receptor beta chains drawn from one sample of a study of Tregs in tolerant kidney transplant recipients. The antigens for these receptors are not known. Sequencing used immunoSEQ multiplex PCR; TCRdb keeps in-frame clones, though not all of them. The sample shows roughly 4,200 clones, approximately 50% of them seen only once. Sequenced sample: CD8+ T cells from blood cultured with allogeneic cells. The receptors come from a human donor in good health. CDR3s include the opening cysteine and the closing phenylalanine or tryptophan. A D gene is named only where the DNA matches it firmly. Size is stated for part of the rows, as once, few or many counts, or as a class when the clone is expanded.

CDR3 protein: CASSGTSHEQFF
CDR3 DNA: TGTGCCAGCAGCGGGACTAGCCATGAGCAGTTCTTC
D gene: TRBD2
V gene: TRBV2
clone size: NA
J gene: TRBJ2-1

CDR3 protein: CASSSLGTLGPYEQYF
CDR3 DNA: TGTGCCAGCAGTTCCCTAGGGACCTTAGGGCCCTACGAGCAGTACTTC
D gene: NA
V gene: TRBV27
clone size: NA
J gene: TRBJ2-7

CDR3 protein: CASRPGQGAYPEAFF
CDR3 DNA: TGTGCCAGTAGACCGGGACAGGGGGCTTATCCTGAAGCTTTCTTT
D gene: TRBD1
V gene: TRBV19
clone size: NA
J gene: TRBJ1-1

CDR3 protein: CASSEYQPQHF
CDR3 DNA: TGTGCCAGCAGTGAATATCAGCCCCAGCATTTT
D gene: NA
V gene: TRBV6-1
clone size: few
J gene: TRBJ1-5

CDR3 protein: CASSPTGTTDTQYF
CDR3 DNA: TGTGCCAGCAGCCCCACCGGGACCACAGATACGCAGTATTTT
D gene: NA
V gene: TRBV9
clone size: NA
J gene: TRBJ2-3

CDR3 protein: CASSVSDNPYEQYF
CDR3 DNA: TGTGCCAGCAGCGTTTCGGACAACCCCTACGAGCAGTACTTC
D gene: NA
V gene: TRBV9
clone size: NA
J gene: TRBJ2-7

CDR3 protein: CSAVSGTSVSSYEQYF
CDR3 DNA: TGCAGCGCTGTGTCCGGGACTAGCGTCAGCTCCTACGAGCAGTACTTC
D gene: TRBD2
V gene: TRBV29-1
clone size: NA
J gene: TRBJ2-7

CDR3 protein: CASSPHASDAYEQYF
CDR3 DNA: TGTGCCAGCAGCCCCCACGCTAGCGACGCCTACGAGCAGTACTTC
D gene: NA
V gene: TRBV9
clone size: NA
J gene: TRBJ2-7

CDR3 protein: CASSGGTSYEQYF
CDR3 DNA: TGTGCCAGCAGCGGCGGGACTAGTTACGAGCAGTACTTC
D gene: TRBD2
V gene: TRBV6-5
clone size: NA
J gene: TRBJ2-7

CDR3 protein: CASSQGDRRSYEQYF
CDR3 DNA: TGCGCCAGCAGCCAAGGGGACAGGCGTTCCTACGAGCAGTACTTC
D gene: TRBD1
V gene: TRBV4-1
clone size: NA
J gene: TRBJ2-7

CDR3 protein: CASSLGYPDTQYF
CDR3 DNA: TGTGCCAGCAGCTTGGGGTACCCAGATACGCAGTATTTT
D gene: NA
V gene: TRBV13
clone size: few
J gene: TRBJ2-3

CDR3 protein: CASSGESSYNEQFF
CDR3 DNA: TGTGCCAGCAGTGGGGAGAGCTCCTACAATGAGCAGTTCTTC
D gene: NA
V gene: TRBV13
clone size: few
J gene: TRBJ2-1

CDR3 protein: CASSLGGGGEQYF
CDR3 DNA: TGTGCCAGCAGCCTCGGGGGAGGGGGCGAGCAGTACTTC
D gene: NA
V gene: TRBV7-6
clone size: NA
J gene: TRBJ2-7

CDR3 protein: CASSWGGSSYEQYF
CDR3 DNA: TGTGCCAGCAGCTGGGGGGGGAGCTCCTACGAGCAGTACTTC
D gene: TRBD2
V gene: TRBV5-4
clone size: few
J gene: TRBJ2-7

CDR3 protein: CASSLGTAYEQYF
CDR3 DNA: TGTGCCAGCAGTCTCGGGACAGCCTACGAGCAGTACTTC
D gene: TRBD1
V gene: TRBV27
clone size: NA
J gene: TRBJ2-7

CDR3 protein: CAISRDVQETQYF
CDR3 DNA: TGTGCCATCTCCCGGGACGTTCAAGAGACCCAGTACTTC
D gene: NA
V gene: TRBV5-4
clone size: medium-sized
J gene: TRBJ2-5

CDR3 protein: CASSIAQGIYEQYF
CDR3 DNA: TGTGCCAGTAGTATCGCACAGGGGATCTACGAGCAGTACTTC
D gene: TRBD1
V gene: TRBV19
clone size: NA
J gene: TRBJ2-7

CDR3 protein: CASSWGSGDYNEQFF
CDR3 DNA: TGTGCCAGCAGTTGGGGTAGCGGGGACTACAATGAGCAGTTCTTC
D gene: TRBD2
V gene: TRBV13
clone size: few
J gene: TRBJ2-1

CDR3 protein: CASSHGVSYEQYF
CDR3 DNA: TGTGCCAGCAGTCATGGGGTCTCCTACGAGCAGTACTTC
D gene: NA
V gene: TRBV27
clone size: few
J gene: TRBJ2-7

CDR3 protein: CASSVGEGIGYTF
CDR3 DNA: TGTGCCAGCAGCGTAGGAGAAGGGATTGGCTACACCTTC
D gene: NA
V gene: TRBV9
clone size: NA
J gene: TRBJ1-2

CDR3 protein: CASSEGRKLEKLFF
CDR3 DNA: TGTGCCAGCAGTGAAGGGCGTAAACTTGAAAAACTGTTTTTT
D gene: NA
V gene: TRBV6-1
clone size: few
J gene: TRBJ1-4

CDR3 protein: CASSLWSAGGGWTGELFF
CDR3 DNA: TGTGCCAGCAGCTTGTGGTCCGCGGGCGGGGGCTGGACCGGGGAGCTGTTTTTT
D gene: NA
V gene: TRBV5-5
clone size: NA
J gene: TRBJ2-2

CDR3 protein: CASSVETYNEQFF
CDR3 DNA: TGTGCCAGCAGCGTAGAAACATACAATGAGCAGTTCTTC
D gene: NA
V gene: TRBV9
clone size: NA
J gene: TRBJ2-1

CDR3 protein: CASSITGNYEQYF
CDR3 DNA: TGTGCCAGTAGTATCACAGGGAACTACGAGCAGTACTTC
D gene: NA
V gene: TRBV19
clone size: NA
J gene: TRBJ2-7

CDR3 protein: CASSVGGSVADTQYF
CDR3 DNA: TGTGCCAGCAGCGTAGGTGGGTCAGTGGCAGATACGCAGTATTTT
D gene: NA
V gene: TRBV9
clone size: NA
J gene: TRBJ2-3

CDR3 protein: CASSQPHSNQPQHF
CDR3 DNA: TGCGCCAGCAGCCAGCCCCATAGCAATCAGCCCCAGCATTTT
D gene: NA
V gene: TRBV4-1
clone size: few
J gene: TRBJ1-5

CDR3 protein: CASSEGQGWGYTF
CDR3 DNA: TGTGCCAGCAGCGAGGGACAGGGATGGGGCTACACCTTC
D gene: TRBD1
V gene: TRBV9
clone size: NA
J gene: TRBJ1-2